What follows are 9 T cell receptor beta chains derived from one specimen sequenced in a study of molecular identifiers for immune sequencing clone quantification listed by TCRdb under 2018. Preparation of the library involved PCR. The data were produced on a NextSeq 500. Using fastp at Q25 and MiXCR, TCRdb reprocessed the public reads and kept productive beta chains. Entries are consolidated by CDR3 protein sequence, retaining the most common genes and DNA. The sample table shows around 480,000 distinct CDR3 sequences, and around 23% are seen once. Around 0.78% of the sample goes to the ten largest clones. Specimen: naive CD8+ T cells from blood, with Jurkat cell RNA spiked in. In the paper's terms, the cell subset or site label means: FACS-sorted CD8+CD4-CCR7+CD45RA+ naive T cells. Receptor source: a human donor in good health. Some libraries in this study had Jurkat cell RNA spiked in.

This clonotype occurred a few times. The V gene is TRBV28, the J gene TRBJ1-2, with TRBD1 identical over 7 bases. The germline gives CDR1 MDHEN, CDR2 SYDVKM. V shed 6 bases, J shed 4 bases, and the junction held 14 bases outside the gene matches. The CDR3 totals 16 residues. The CDR3 DNA follows: TGTGCCAGCAGCCCCTTCGCACAGGGGCTGAGCTATGGCTACACCTTC. Protein product: CASSPFAQGLSYGYTF.

This clonotype occurred many times. This chain connects TRBV7-2 to TRBJ2-7; 9 bases are shared with TRBD1. Germline loops: CDR1 SGHTA, CDR2 FQGNSA. The CDR3 is 13 amino acids. The ends lost 5 bases at V and 6 bases at J; junction bases unmatched: 5. The CDR3 sequence: CASSRTGAPEQYF. The DNA of the CDR3 is TGTGCCAGCAGCCGGACAGGGGCCCCCGAGCAGTACTTC.

J is TRBJ2-3 and V is TRBV13, with D perhaps TRBD1 or TRBD2 (5 bases each). The CDR3 is made up of 13 amino acids. CDR1 PRHDT and CDR2 FYEKMQ come from the germline V gene (reference sequence). V lost 5 bases and J lost 6, with 12 bases in between. The CDR3, as DNA: TGTGCCAGCAGCCCCTACGGGACGGATACGCAGTATTTT. Protein product: CASSPYGTDTQYF.

This clonotype occurred many times. In DNA form, the CDR3 reads TGTGCCAGCAGCCTCGCTCGTGATAGCGGGGTTTACAATGAGCAGTTCTTC. This translates into CASSLARDSGVYNEQFF. The chain combines TRBV11-2 with TRBJ2-1; 8 nucleotides match TRBD2. The CDR3 length is 17 residues. J was trimmed by 4 bases and V by 5 bases; bases with no gene match: 13. CDR1 is SGHAT and CDR2 is FQNNGV in the germline V gene. Together with reference TRBV11-2 and TRBJ2-1, the CDR3 gives the full variable domain: EAGVAQSPRYKIIEKRQSVAFWCNPISGHATLYWYQQILGQGPKLLIQFQNNGVVDDSQLPKDRFSAERLKGVDSTLKIQPAKLEDSAVYLCASSLARDSGVYNEQFFGPGTRLTVL.

Many counts were recorded for this clonotype. V gene TRBV7-9 combines with J gene TRBJ2-2; maybe TRBD1 (5 bases). The CDR3 runs to 15 residues. V gave up 5 bases and J gave up 2 bases, with 12 bases separating them. The germline V gene has CDR1 SEHNR and CDR2 FQNEAQ (reference sequence). As DNA, the CDR3 is TGTGCCAGCAGCCCAAGGACACATAACACCGGGGAGCTGTTTTTT. Amino acid sequence: CASSPRTHNTGELFF.

Regarding this clonotype: Without the conserved terminal phenylalanine or tryptophan, this CDR3 likely stems from a read error. The gene calls are TRBV12-3 or TRBV12-4 and TRBJ1-1, with 7 bases identical to TRBD1. The trim removed 5 bases at V and 1 base at J, leaving 7 bases unmatched. The CDR3 length is 15 residues. CDR3 nucleotides: TGTGCCAGCAGTCTGACTTGGACAGGGAACACTGAAGCTTTCCTT. This sequence encodes CASSLTWTGNTEAFL.

V usage is TRBV19 and J usage is TRBJ1-2; a possible D gene is TRBD1 (6 bases). Deletions cut 5 bases from V and 8 bases from J, with 15 bases between. CDR1 and CDR2 from the germline V gene are LNHDA and SQIVND (reference sequence). This CDR3 contains 13 residues. The CDR3 sequence is CASSPWGAPGYTF. The CDR3 nucleotides are TGTGCCAGTAGTCCATGGGGGGCGCCCGGCTACACCTTC.

The rearrangement uses TRBV4-2 and TRBJ1-1, with no clear D. CDR1 and CDR2 from the germline V gene are LGHNA and YNFKEQ. V lost 1 base to trimming and J lost 8 bases, with 17 bases between them. The CDR3 is 15 amino acids. CDR3 sequence: CASSQVREGFPEAFF. DNA of the CDR3: TGTGCCAGCAGCCAAGTTCGAGAAGGATTCCCGGAAGCTTTCTTT.

The sample holds a few counts of this clonotype. This sequence joins TRBV4-1 and TRBJ2-7; D remains unclear. The CDR3 is 16 residues long. The germline CDR1 and CDR2 sequences are MGHRA and YSYEKL. V dropped 0 bases and J dropped 5 bases, with 17 bases sitting between them. The chain's CDR3 is CASSQDGIGLVDEQYF. The CDR3 region has the DNA TGCGCCAGCAGCCAAGATGGTATAGGGCTTGTCGACGAGCAGTACTTC.